The rows below give T cell receptor beta chains drawn from one sample of a study of T cells in Graves' hyperthyroidism and ophthalmopathy. TCRdb re-called the multiplex PCR reads with MiXCR, one entry per CDR3 protein. The table has 340,000 or so distinct CDR3 sequences, roughly 18% seen once. Sample: blood. These receptors came from a woman between 50 and 59 years old with Graves' hyperthyroidism. Each CDR3 is given without its conserved first and last residue. The D gene is left open where the match is weak. Clone size appears in some rows only: once, few, many, or a class for an expanded clone.

D gene	J gene	clone size	V gene	CDR3 protein
NA	TRBJ1-1	many	TRBV12-3/TRBV12-4	ASSLALMNTEAF
NA	TRBJ2-5	few	TRBV9	ASSAAQTQETQY
NA	TRBJ2-5	many	TRBV6-1	ASWVSGNGGQY
TRBD2	TRBJ2-2	many	TRBV30	ASNRGRVGELF
TRBD2	TRBJ2-1	many	TRBV7-2	ASSLAGTIPYNEQF
TRBD1	TRBJ1-2	few	TRBV28	ASSAPGQGNYGYT
TRBD2	TRBJ2-5	few	TRBV20-1	SAPPPWTSEETQY
TRBD1	TRBJ1-1	few	TRBV5-4	ASSFQGAPEAF
NA	TRBJ2-1	many	TRBV11-1	ASSLALSAEQF
NA	TRBJ2-3	NA	TRBV15	ATSRAGTDTQY
NA	TRBJ2-3	many	TRBV11-2	ASSLEWRDTDTQY
TRBD1	TRBJ1-4	NA	TRBV5-1	ASSSGQGSGKLF
NA	TRBJ1-2	NA	TRBV29-1	SVEDTRNYGYT
TRBD1	TRBJ1-6	NA	TRBV30	AWRRDRLSPLH
TRBD2	TRBJ2-1	many	TRBV7-9	ASSQGKRLAASYNEQF
TRBD1	TRBJ1-2	few	TRBV3-1	ASSARLQGDYGYT
NA	TRBJ2-3	many	TRBV11-2	ASSLVRPGTDTQY
NA	TRBJ2-1	many	TRBV3-1	ASSRRGDQNNEQF
TRBD1	TRBJ1-3	many	TRBV18	ASSPILNEQGSAGNTIY
NA	TRBJ2-7	many	TRBV12-3/TRBV12-4	ASSLVRRGEQY
NA	TRBJ2-3	many	TRBV7-8	ASSLDGSGTDTQY
TRBD1	TRBJ1-5	few	TRBV6-1	ASSEDRGNNQPQH
TRBD1	TRBJ1-2	NA	TRBV5-4	ASSPDRRSYGYT
TRBD2	TRBJ2-7	many	TRBV20-1	SASGGQTTYEQY
NA	TRBJ1-2	few	TRBV20-1	SASNQNDDGYT
TRBD1	TRBJ2-7	few	TRBV19	ATPGQGASYEQY
NA	TRBJ2-3	many	TRBV6-1	ASATGAYSTDTQY
TRBD2	TRBJ2-2	few	TRBV19	ASTPGGAGGRRSGELF
NA	TRBJ2-5	NA	TRBV9	ASGARDLRRETQY
NA	TRBJ2-3	NA	TRBV7-3	ASSLRQTDTQY
NA	TRBJ2-3	NA	TRBV30	AWSVTGDTQY
TRBD2	TRBJ2-1	few	TRBV7-9	ASSSRTSGMGDDNEQF
NA	TRBJ1-4	NA	TRBV6-9	ASSYEGLNEKLF
NA	TRBJ2-6	many	TRBV11-1	ASSSAGVAGANVLT
NA	TRBJ1-5	NA	TRBV27	ASSPSRNQPQH
NA	TRBJ1-3	few	TRBV11-2	ASSLGAGSGSDTIY
NA	TRBJ1-1	NA	TRBV7-2	ASSLFAGMNTEAF
NA	TRBJ1-5	NA	TRBV7-9	ASSLGVGGSNQPQH
TRBD2	TRBJ2-5	NA	TRBV4-2	ASSQGEGWQTQY
TRBD2	TRBJ2-7	many	TRBV2	ASSGTHQGLAGESYEQY
NA	TRBJ1-6	NA	TRBV10-3	ASRGEGSSYNSPLH
TRBD2	TRBJ2-1	NA	TRBV19	ASSIDPGLARYNEQF